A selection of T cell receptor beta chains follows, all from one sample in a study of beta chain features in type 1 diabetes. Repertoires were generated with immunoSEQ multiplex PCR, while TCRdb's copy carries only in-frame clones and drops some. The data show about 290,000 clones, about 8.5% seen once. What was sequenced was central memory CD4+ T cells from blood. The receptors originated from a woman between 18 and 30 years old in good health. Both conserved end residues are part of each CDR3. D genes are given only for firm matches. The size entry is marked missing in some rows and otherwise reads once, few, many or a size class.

CASSHRQGTGELFF	TGCGCCAGCAGCCATAGACAGGGTACCGGGGAGCTGTTTTTT	TRBJ2-2	TRBD1	NA	TRBV4-3
CASSRLLLTEAFF	TGTGCCAGTAGTAGGTTACTACTCACTGAAGCTTTCTTT	TRBJ1-1	NA	NA	TRBV19
CASTLLGLAGNTGELFF	TGTGCCAGCACCCTATTGGGACTAGCGGGGAACACCGGGGAGCTGTTTTTT	TRBJ2-2	TRBD2	few	TRBV27
CASSLVLLGTAGREQYF	TGTGCCAGCAGCTTAGTTCTTCTTGGGACAGCGGGACGCGAGCAGTACTTC	TRBJ2-7	NA	many	TRBV7-9
CAIRPDGLGTQETQYF	TGTGCCATCAGGCCAGACGGCCTGGGGACCCAAGAGACCCAGTACTTC	TRBJ2-5	NA	few	TRBV10-3
CASSLEVAEKTQYF	TGTGCCAGCAGCTTAGAGGTCGCGGAGAAGACCCAGTACTTC	TRBJ2-5	NA	NA	TRBV7-2
CASSQADSPETQYF	TGTGCCAGCAGCCAAGCAGATAGCCCAGAGACCCAGTACTTC	TRBJ2-5	NA	few	TRBV4-2
CASSVQGKTNEQFF	TGTGCCAGCAGCGTACAGGGGAAGACCAATGAGCAGTTCTTC	TRBJ2-1	NA	NA	TRBV9
CASSLGVGQRYF	TGTGCCAGCAGCTTAGGGGTTGGGCAGAGATACTTC	TRBJ2-4	NA	many	TRBV7-9
CASSPGAGTYNEQFF	TGTGCCAGCAGCCCAGGGGCGGGGACCTACAATGAGCAGTTCTTC	TRBJ2-1	NA	few	TRBV7-2
CASSPGGRSYGYTF	TGTGCCAGCAGCCCGGGGGGGAGGTCCTATGGCTACACCTTC	TRBJ1-2	NA	NA	TRBV28
CASSSFRGTNTGELFF	TGTGCCAGTAGCAGCTTTAGGGGTACCAACACCGGGGAGCTGTTTTTT	TRBJ2-2	NA	few	TRBV19
CASSNSQSGNQPQHF	TGTGCCAGCAGTAACTCTCAGTCGGGCAATCAGCCCCAGCATTTT	TRBJ1-5	NA	NA	TRBV6-6
CASSLSAGGETQYF	TGCGCCAGCAGCTTGTCGGCGGGAGGGGAGACCCAGTACTTC	TRBJ2-5	TRBD2	NA	TRBV5-1
CASTLTGWGGGHNEQFF	TGTGCCAGCACCCTTACCGGGTGGGGAGGAGGGCACAATGAGCAGTTCTTC	TRBJ2-1	NA	few	TRBV7-8
CASSLGGVSNQPQHF	TGTGCCAGCAGTTTAGGGGGGGTAAGCAATCAGCCCCAGCATTTT	TRBJ1-5	NA	NA	TRBV7-2
CASRTGGAGNTEAFF	TGTGCCAGCCGGACAGGGGGCGCTGGGAACACTGAAGCTTTCTTT	TRBJ1-1	TRBD1	NA	TRBV27
CASRYDGNEQFF	TGTGCCAGCAGGTATGACGGAAATGAGCAGTTCTTC	TRBJ2-1	NA	NA	TRBV2
CAQGGGPGELFF	TGTGCTCAAGGAGGGGGGCCCGGGGAGCTGTTTTTT	TRBJ2-2	NA	few	TRBV7-8
CASSLADFGGETQYF	TGTGCCAGCAGCTTGGCGGATTTTGGGGGAGAGACCCAGTACTTC	TRBJ2-5	NA	few	TRBV5-4
CASSLPRDSPYF	TGTGCCAGCAGCCTTCCTCGGGACTCTCCGTACTTC	TRBJ2-4	NA	NA	TRBV11-2
CASSRTSGGNPDTQYF	TGTGCCAGCAGCAGGACTAGCGGGGGCAACCCAGATACGCAGTATTTT	TRBJ2-3	TRBD2	NA	TRBV5-4
CASSQQVFSTDTQYF	TGTGCCAGCAGCCAACAGGTTTTTAGCACAGATACGCAGTATTTT	TRBJ2-3	NA	few	TRBV28
CASSLLATSGRQEFF	TGCGCCAGCAGCTTGTTAGCCACTAGCGGGAGACAGGAGTTCTTC	TRBJ2-1	TRBD2	few	TRBV5-1
CASSLGLAFNEQFF	TGCGCCAGCAGCCTGGGGCTAGCCTTCAATGAGCAGTTCTTC	TRBJ2-1	NA	few	TRBV4-3
CAISDGSETQYF	TGTGCCATCAGTGACGGGTCAGAGACCCAGTACTTC	TRBJ2-5	NA	NA	TRBV10-3
CASSRPGSDTQYF	TGTGCCAGCAGCCGGCCGGGCTCGGATACGCAGTATTTT	TRBJ2-3	NA	many	TRBV7-2
CSVEGISGSSYNEQFF	TGCAGCGTTGAAGGGATCAGCGGGAGCTCCTACAATGAGCAGTTCTTC	TRBJ2-1	TRBD2	NA	TRBV29-1
CASSFPGLATVGANVLTF	TGTGCCAGCAGCTTCCCGGGACTAGCCACAGTTGGGGCCAACGTCCTGACTTTC	TRBJ2-6	TRBD2	few	TRBV5-4
CASSFLPENTGELFF	TGCGCCAGCAGCTTTCTCCCAGAAAACACCGGGGAGCTGTTTTTT	TRBJ2-2	NA	NA	TRBV5-1
CASSQLEGQAYGYTF	TGCGCCAGCAGCCAACTTGAAGGGCAGGCCTATGGCTACACCTTC	TRBJ1-2	NA	many	TRBV4-1
CASSQDRTYNEQFF	TGTGCCAGCAGCCAAGACAGGACCTACAATGAGCAGTTCTTC	TRBJ2-1	NA	NA	TRBV7-9
CATSRGGQEETQYF	TGTGCCACCAGCAGAGGGGGACAGGAAGAGACCCAGTACTTC	TRBJ2-5	TRBD1	few	TRBV15
CASHLRDRVDTEAFF	TGTGCCAGTCACCTCCGGGACAGGGTGGACACTGAAGCTTTCTTT	TRBJ1-1	TRBD1	few	TRBV19
CASREAGELFF	TGTGCCAGTAGAGAGGCCGGGGAGCTGTTTTTT	TRBJ2-2	NA	few	TRBV19
CASSTHPTAQGETQYF	TGTGCCAGCAGCACTCACCCGACAGCCCAGGGAGAGACCCAGTACTTC	TRBJ2-5	NA	few	TRBV9
CASSEFTGGWGNEQFF	TGCGCCAGCAGTGAATTCACAGGGGGCTGGGGCAATGAGCAGTTCTTC	TRBJ2-1	TRBD1	NA	TRBV5-1
CASSIGTLYEQYF	TGTGCCAGCAGCATAGGGACTCTATACGAGCAGTACTTC	TRBJ2-7	NA	few	TRBV7-2
CASSELRTVETQYF	TGTGCCAGCAGTGAATTAAGGACAGTGGAGACCCAGTACTTC	TRBJ2-5	NA	few	TRBV25-1
CASSAKTGPYEQYF	TGTGCCAGCAGCGCAAAGACAGGGCCCTACGAGCAGTACTTC	TRBJ2-7	TRBD1	NA	TRBV7-3
CASRRDSQFNEQFF	TGTGCCAGCAGACGCGACAGCCAGTTCAATGAGCAGTTCTTC	TRBJ2-1	NA	many	TRBV7-2
CASSQEVGDGTEAFF	TGCGCCAGCAGCCAAGAAGTGGGGGATGGCACTGAAGCTTTCTTT	TRBJ1-1	NA	NA	TRBV4-3
CSGSGLLTSGDYNEQFF	TGCAGCGGGTCCGGCCTGTTGACTAGCGGGGATTACAATGAGCAGTTCTTC	TRBJ2-1	TRBD2	few	TRBV29-1
CASSTRFWETQYF	TGTGCCAGCAGTACCCGATTCTGGGAGACCCAGTACTTC	TRBJ2-5	NA	few	TRBV6-1
CASRTEETQYF	TGTGCCAGCAGGACAGAAGAGACCCAGTACTTC	TRBJ2-5	NA	few	TRBV11-3
CASSLDSWNEQFF	TGTGCCAGCAGCTTAGACAGCTGGAATGAGCAGTTCTTC	TRBJ2-1	NA	NA	TRBV7-2
CASAGTYYGYTF	TGTGCCAGCGCCGGGACCTACTATGGCTACACCTTC	TRBJ1-2	NA	few	TRBV2
CASSYSGLYSGNTIYF	TGTGCCAGCAGTTACTCGGGGCTTTACTCTGGAAACACCATATATTTT	TRBJ1-3	NA	few	TRBV6-5
CASSLGQTYNEQFF	TGCGCCAGCAGCTTAGGACAGACCTACAATGAGCAGTTCTTC	TRBJ2-1	NA	few	TRBV5-1
CASSLVRLAGYTDTQYF	TGTGCCAGCAGCTTAGTTAGGCTAGCGGGATACACAGATACGCAGTATTTT	TRBJ2-3	TRBD2	few	TRBV7-2
CASSHPLNEQFF	TGTGCCAGCAGCCACCCTCTCAATGAGCAGTTCTTC	TRBJ2-1	NA	NA	TRBV27
CASSLGSGGTGNQPQHF	TGTGCCAGCAGCTTAGGCTCTGGGGGGACAGGGAATCAGCCCCAGCATTTT	TRBJ1-5	TRBD1	few	TRBV7-2
CASSPPGLSSYNEQFF	TGCGCCAGCAGTCCACCGGGACTGAGCTCCTACAATGAGCAGTTCTTC	TRBJ2-1	NA	few	TRBV5-1
CASSSNTGTPSF	TGTGCCAGCAGCTCGAACACCGGGACACCCTCGTTT	TRBJ1-4	NA	few	TRBV7-9
CASSIKGGDNYGYTF	TGTGCCAGTAGTATCAAAGGGGGCGATAACTATGGCTACACCTTC	TRBJ1-2	TRBD1	few	TRBV19
CASSQSASGANVLTF	TGCGCCAGCAGCCAATCGGCATCTGGGGCCAACGTCCTGACTTTC	TRBJ2-6	NA	few	TRBV4-3
CASAKQGPNYEQYF	TGTGCCAGCGCAAAACAAGGGCCTAATTACGAGCAGTACTTC	TRBJ2-7	NA	NA	TRBV6-5
CASNYRALPQYF	TGTGCCAGTAACTACAGGGCACTGCCGCAGTATTTT	TRBJ2-3	NA	NA	TRBV6-5